This record concerns one TCR beta chain sequence. This entry is derived from a study of technical replicates of blood from a handful of donors. TCRdb keeps only in-frame clones here, not all; method: immunoSEQ multiplex PCR. This sample has roughly 72,000 clones; 80% to 95% occur once, and the top ten carry around 0.37%. In germline, CDR1 is LNHDA, CDR2 SQIVND (reference sequence). Trimming removed 7 bases at V and 2 bases at J, with 15 bases between. CDR3 length equals 15 residues. The sequenced sample consisted of T cells isolated from PBMCs. This clonotype originated in a human donor in good health. J is TRBJ1-3 and V is TRBV19; D may be TRBD1 (6 bases). The CDR3: CASNTGTFAGNTIYF. The CDR3 DNA follows: TGTGCCAGTAATACTGGGACATTCGCTGGAAACACCATATATTTT.